This T cell receptor beta chain appears in the sequencing data of a study of T cell responses to AZD1222 COVID-19 vaccine. Only in-frame clones appear in the TCRdb table, and some are missing; sequencing was by immunoSEQ multiplex PCR. The repertoire has more than 140,000 clones, 85% to 95% of them found once; the top ten carry around 0.9%. About this clone: The antigen is unknown.

The CDR3 consists of 12 residues. The germline CDR1 and CDR2 sequences are ENHRY and SYGVKD. V was pared by 6 bases and J by 6 bases, with 9 bases between. Study-level findings and limits: Recipients of two AZD1222 doses showed rising Spike-specific TCR breadth and depth. The donor group comprised mostly white British people and more females; the analysis possibly underestimated clonal diversity. It was only after the peak T cell response that any repertoires were sampled.

The receptor was derived from an adult in good health. The chain joins TRBV10-3 to TRBJ1-5, with D possibly being TRBD1 (5 bases). The sample was peripheral blood, taken on day 0 of MenACWY control vaccination. CDR3 bases: TGTGCCATCAGGCAGGGAGGTCAGCCCCAGCATTTT. This translates into CAIRQGGQPQHF.